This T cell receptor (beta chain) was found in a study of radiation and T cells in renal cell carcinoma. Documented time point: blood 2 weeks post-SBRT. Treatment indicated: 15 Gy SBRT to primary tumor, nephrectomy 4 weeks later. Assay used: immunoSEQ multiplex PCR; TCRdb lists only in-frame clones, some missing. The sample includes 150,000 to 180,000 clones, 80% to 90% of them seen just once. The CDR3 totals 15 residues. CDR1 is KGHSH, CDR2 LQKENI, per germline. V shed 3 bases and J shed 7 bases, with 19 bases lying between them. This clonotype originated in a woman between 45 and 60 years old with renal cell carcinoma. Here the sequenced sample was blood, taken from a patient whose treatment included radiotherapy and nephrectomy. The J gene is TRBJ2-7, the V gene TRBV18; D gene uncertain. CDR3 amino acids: CASSPYGPQDGEQYF. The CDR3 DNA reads TGTGCCAGCTCACCGTACGGTCCCCAGGACGGGGAGCAGTACTTC.